One sample yielded the 9 T cell receptor beta chains listed below, sequenced in a study of blood T cell repertoires in COVID-19. TCRdb's table, derived via immunoSEQ multiplex PCR, lists solely in-frame clones and lacks some. The data show 9,500 to 11,000 clones, with about 87% seen just once and approximately 4.3% held by the top ten. The sequenced sample was peripheral blood. Receptor source: a human donor in a cohort sampled during active COVID-19.

The chain combines TRBV27 with TRBJ2-6, with 9 bases identical to TRBD1. Germline CDR1 reads MNHEY; CDR2 reads SMNVEV (reference sequence). V was pared by 0 bases and J by 1 base, with 4 bases of the junction left unmatched. The CDR3 runs 18 residues. Here the CDR3 reads CASSLSVGTGSGANVLTF. The CDR3 nucleotides are TGTGCCAGCAGTTTATCCGTAGGGACAGGGTCTGGGGCCAACGTCCTGACTTTC.

This clone was seen just once. The chain carries TRBV21-1 and TRBJ1-2. TRBV21-1 corresponds to a pseudogene. The CDR3 totals 17 residues. The CDR3 reads CASRRRVPFRRTYGYTF. The CDR3 nucleotides read TGTGCCAGCCGCCGTCGAGTACCCTTTAGAAGAACCTATGGCTACACCTTC.

This chain joins TRBV27 and TRBJ2-1; 9 nucleotides agree with TRBD1. The V gene's germline CDR1 is MNHEY and CDR2 SMNVEV (reference sequence). This CDR3 spans 17 amino acids. The V segment lost 5 bases and the J segment 6 bases; nucleotides outside the gene matches: 14. The CDR3 reads CASSPGTGTGNVNEQFF. CDR3 nucleotide sequence: TGTGCCAGCAGTCCGGGTACCGGGACAGGGAACGTCAATGAGCAGTTCTTC.

This clone occurred a few times. The V and J genes are TRBV6-2 or TRBV6-3 and TRBJ1-6, with D perhaps TRBD1 (6 bases). Germline V gene data show CDR1 as MNHEY and CDR2 as SVGEGT. V lost 2 bases to trimming and J lost 9 bases, with 14 bases between them. The CDR3 has 15 amino acids. The CDR3 loop reads CASSYVGTKGSPLHF. The CDR3 DNA reads as TGTGCCAGCAGTTACGTCGGGACAAAAGGTTCACCCCTCCACTTT.

The V gene is TRBV5-5, the J gene TRBJ2-5; D perhaps matches TRBD1 (6 bases). Germline CDR1 reads SGHKS; CDR2 reads YYEKEE (reference sequence). The CDR3 is 14 amino acids. Trimming removed 3 bases from V and 0 bases from J, with 9 bases in between. The CDR3: CASSSRTDQETQYF. The CDR3, as DNA: TGTGCCAGCAGCTCTCGGACAGACCAAGAGACCCAGTACTTC.

This CDR3 is CASRGGLEEGNTIYF. CDR3 coding DNA: TGTGCCAGCAGGGGGGGACTGGAAGAAGGAAACACCATATATTTT. V and J are TRBV6-5 and TRBJ1-3; the D gene is possibly TRBD1 (5 bases). CDR3 length equals 15 residues. V lost 6 bases and J lost 4, with 16 bases in between. CDR1 and CDR2 (germline): MNHEY, SVGAGI.

The chain uses TRBV29-1 and TRBJ2-3; D ambiguous. Germline CDR1 and CDR2: SQVTM and ANQGSEA. V gave up 3 bases and J gave up 0 bases, with 13 bases separating them. The CDR3 runs 15 residues. In nucleotides, the CDR3 is TGCAGCGTTGATATAGCTAACCCTAGCACAGATACGCAGTATTTT. Translated, it gives CSVDIANPSTDTQYF.

The chain carries TRBV5-1 and TRBJ2-1, with TRBD1 identical over 8 bases. V was clipped by 4 bases and J by 2 bases; unmatched bases: 8. Germline V CDR1 and CDR2: SGHRS, YFSETQ. CDR3 length: 16 amino acids. The chain's CDR3 is CASSRPTGGTYNEQFF. The CDR3 coding sequence is TGCGCCAGCAGCCGCCCAACAGGGGGGACCTACAATGAGCAGTTCTTC.

This chain uses TRBV29-1 with TRBJ2-1, with D tentatively TRBD1 (5 bases). From germline, CDR1 is SQVTM and CDR2 ANQGSEA. CDR3 length: 14 residues. V shed 5 bases and J shed 7 bases, with 18 bases lying between them. This CDR3 is CSVFELGPSNEQFF. The CDR3 nucleotides read TGCAGCGTTTTTGAGCTGGGGCCTTCGAATGAGCAGTTCTTC.